The 10 T cell receptor beta chains below come from one sample, sequenced in a study of T cells after yellow fever vaccination. TCRdb ran MiXCR on the 5' RACE reads and lists one entry per CDR3 protein. The repertoire holds about 160,000 distinct CDR3 sequences, almost 7% seen once, with 2.5% to 3% in the top ten. The specimen comprised CD4+ T cells sorted from PBMCs, sampled 5 days after the first yellow fever vaccination. The receptors were gathered from a man aged 18-30 years who received the YFV17D yellow fever vaccine.

This clonotype appeared many times. This chain links TRBV7-2 with TRBJ2-7, with TRBD1 as a possible D gene (6 bases). The CDR3 spans 14 residues. Trimming removed 1 base from V and 4 bases from J, with 11 bases in between. CDR1 is SGHTA, CDR2 FQGNSA, per germline. CDR3 DNA sequence: TGTGCCAGCAGCTTAGACGGGACACTTTACGAGCAGTACTTC. Its protein is CASSLDGTLYEQYF.

This clonotype has just a few counts. The CDR3: CASSYGQGGYEQYF. The DNA for the CDR3 is TGTGCCAGCAGCTATGGACAAGGGGGATACGAGCAGTACTTC. V and J are TRBV12-3 or TRBV12-4 and TRBJ2-7, with D possibly matching TRBD1 (6 bases). The CDR3 runs 14 residues. Trimming took off 6 bases at V and 4 bases at J, with 16 bases between the two ends.

Ten or more counts support this clonotype. This sequence joins TRBV12-3 or TRBV12-4 and TRBJ2-7, with 8 bases aligning to TRBD1. V trimming: 7 bases; J trimming: 4 bases; junction bases outside the gene matches: 12. The CDR3 loop spans 15 amino acids. DNA of the CDR3: TGTGCCAGCATCCCCTCGGACAGGGATCTTTACGAGCAGTACTTC. Its translation: CASIPSDRDLYEQYF.

The rearrangement uses TRBV7-2 and TRBJ2-3, with D hard to call. The V end lost 1 base, the J end lost 3 bases, and 11 bases lay between the germline ends. The germline V gene encodes CDR1 SGHTA and CDR2 FQGNSA. The CDR3 loop spans 15 amino acids. The CDR3: CASSLVGAPTDTQYF. DNA of the CDR3: TGTGCCAGCAGCTTAGTTGGAGCGCCTACAGATACGCAGTATTTT.

The chain recombines TRBV7-2 with TRBJ1-5, with D possibly matching TRBD1 (5 bases). The CDR3 runs 13 residues. CDR1 and CDR2 from the germline V gene are SGHTA and FQGNSA. V lost 5 bases and J lost 1, with 6 bases in between. The DNA of the CDR3 is TGTGCCAGCAGCACAGGAAGCAATCAGCCCCAGCATTTT. Translated, it gives CASSTGSNQPQHF. The whole variable domain, filled in from reference TRBV7-2 and TRBJ1-5, reads GAGVSQSPSNKVTEKGKDVELRCDPISGHTALYWYRQSLGQGLEFLIYFQGNSAPDKSGLPSDRFSAERTGGSVSTLTIQRTQQEDSAVYLCASSTGSNQPQHFGDGTRLSIL.

This clonotype has a count of ten or more. The chain combines TRBV20-1 with TRBJ2-3; D is undetermined. V was trimmed by 2 bases and J by 2 bases, leaving 8 bases between them. The CDR3 runs to 13 residues. Per the germline V gene, CDR1 is DFQATT and CDR2 is SNEGSKA (reference sequence). CDR3 nucleotides: TGCAGTGCTAGATCCCCACTCACAGATACGCAGTATTTT. Protein product: CSARSPLTDTQYF.

This clonotype was counted ten times or more. The J gene is TRBJ2-1, the V gene TRBV11-2; no definite D call. Per germline, CDR1 SGHAT and CDR2 FQNNGV. V gave up 0 bases and J gave up 8 bases, with 11 bases separating them. This CDR3 is 14 amino acids long. Here the CDR3 DNA reads TGTGCCAGCAGCTTAGATCCGGGTCCCCATGAGCAGTTCTTC. This encodes CASSLDPGPHEQFF.

This clonotype appeared a few times. This chain links TRBV6-1 with TRBJ2-3, with D hard to call. CDR3 length: 13 residues. Germline assignment: CDR1 MNHNS and CDR2 SASEGT. Trimming removed 3 bases from V and 0 bases from J, with 4 bases in between. CDR3 nucleotide sequence: TGTGCCAGCAGTGACTATAGCACAGATACGCAGTATTTT. Its protein is CASSDYSTDTQYF.

This clonotype was observed a handful of times. This chain joins TRBV5-1 and TRBJ1-5, with D hard to call. The V and J ends lost 0 bases and 1 base respectively, with 8 bases between them. Germline V CDR1 and CDR2: SGHRS, YFSETQ. The CDR3 is 15 residues long. In DNA, the CDR3 is TGCGCCAGCAGCTTGGAGCCAGAAAGCAATCAGCCCCAGCATTTT. Its translation: CASSLEPESNQPQHF.

This clonotype showed up many times. The rearrangement links TRBV20-1 to TRBJ1-2; 7 bases map to TRBD1. This CDR3 spans 12 amino acids. The V gene end was trimmed by 3 bases and the J gene end by 13 bases; junction bases not matched to a gene: 11. Germline loops: CDR1 DFQATT, CDR2 SNEGSKA (reference sequence). As DNA, the CDR3 is TGCAGTGCTAGTGTCAGGGGGTACTGGTTCACCTTC. It codes for CSASVRGYWFTF.